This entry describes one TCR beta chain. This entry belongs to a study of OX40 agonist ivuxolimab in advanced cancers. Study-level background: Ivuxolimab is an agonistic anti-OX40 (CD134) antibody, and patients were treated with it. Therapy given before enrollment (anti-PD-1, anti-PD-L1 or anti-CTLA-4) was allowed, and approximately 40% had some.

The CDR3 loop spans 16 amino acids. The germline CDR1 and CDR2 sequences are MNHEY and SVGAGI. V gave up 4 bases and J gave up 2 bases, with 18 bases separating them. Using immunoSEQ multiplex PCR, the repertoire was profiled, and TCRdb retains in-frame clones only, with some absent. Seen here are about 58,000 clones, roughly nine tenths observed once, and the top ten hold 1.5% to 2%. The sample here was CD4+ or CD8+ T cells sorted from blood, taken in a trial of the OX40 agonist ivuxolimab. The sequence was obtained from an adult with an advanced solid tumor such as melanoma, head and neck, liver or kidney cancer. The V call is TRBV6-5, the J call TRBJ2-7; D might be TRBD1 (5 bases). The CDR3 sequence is CASSSVHQGRTYEQYF. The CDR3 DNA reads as TGTGCCAGCAGTTCAGTCCACCAGGGCCGTACCTACGAGCAGTACTTC.